This T cell receptor beta chain was sequenced during a study of T-cell reconstitution after alpha-beta-depleted transplantation in children. Findings of the study overall: About two months after transplant, alpha-beta T cells reportedly came from several hundred expanded graft clones.

The CDR3 spans 14 residues. V gave up 3 bases and J gave up 2 bases, with 9 bases separating them. Germline CDR1 reads ENHRY; CDR2 reads SYGVKD. This sample's TCRbeta library carried unique molecular identifier barcodes. TCRdb called the PCR reads again in MiXCR, with one record for every CDR3 protein. This table has 490,000 or so distinct CDR3 sequences, more than 9% appearing once. This clonotype was detected many times. The target antigen is unknown. Sequencing used PBMCs, obtained before TCRalphabeta/CD19-depleted stem cell transplant. The chain recombines TRBV10-3 with TRBJ2-3; D tentatively fits TRBD1 or TRBD2 (5 bases each). The clonotype was recovered from a child under 10 years old with inherited bone marrow failure, due to receive a stem cell transplant. CDR3 DNA: TGTGCCATCAGTGATCGGGGCAACACAGATACGCAGTATTTT. Its translation: CAISDRGNTDTQYF.